The 11 T cell receptor beta chains given below trace back to one sample, sequenced in a study of blood T cell repertoires in COVID-19. TCRdb's table, derived via immunoSEQ multiplex PCR, lists solely in-frame clones and lacks some. Altogether roughly 280,000 clones are present, approximately 86% being singletons, with the ten largest covering roughly 2%. The sequenced sample was peripheral blood. These receptors all stem from a man younger than 45 with active or convalescent COVID-19.

The rearrangement uses TRBV7-2 and TRBJ2-5; TRBD2 aligns across 7 bases. Germline V CDR1 and CDR2: SGHTA, FQGNSA. The ends lost 1 base at V and 5 bases at J; junction bases unmatched: 7. The CDR3 totals 15 residues. The CDR3 sequence is CASSLGGGGWETQYF. CDR3 nucleotides: TGTGCCAGCAGCTTAGGCGGGGGAGGTTGGGAGACCCAGTACTTC.

The chain carries TRBV24-1 and TRBJ2-1, with a tentative D call TRBD1 (7 bases). Germline lookup yields CDR1 KGHDR and CDR2 SFDVKD. The CDR3 sequence is 16 residues long. The ends were cut back, 4 bases at V and 8 bases at J, with 20 bases in the middle. This CDR3 is CATSDPGGRDSHEQFF. CDR3 in DNA: TGTGCCACCAGTGACCCCGGGGGCAGGGACAGCCATGAGCAGTTCTTC.

This clone was counted between two and nine times. J is TRBJ2-3 and V is TRBV14; 9 bases are a match to TRBD2. Germline trimming cut 5 bases from V and 5 bases from J; bases unmatched to any gene: 11. The CDR3 totals 16 residues. The V gene's germline CDR1 is SGHDN and CDR2 FVKESK. The CDR3 region is CASSVLRGGQIDTQYF. CDR3 bases: TGTGCCAGCAGCGTCTTGCGGGGGGGCCAAATAGATACGCAGTATTTT.

This chain connects TRBV10-3 to TRBJ1-6, with D tentatively TRBD1 (6 bases). There are 16 residues in the CDR3. Germline CDR1 ENHRY, CDR2 SYGVKD. Trimming pared 6 bases from V and 2 bases from J, leaving 14 bases between. The CDR3, as DNA: TGTGCCATCAGAGACCACCAGGGGACCTATAATTCACCCCTCCACTTT. The encoded protein is CAIRDHQGTYNSPLHF.

V usage is TRBV29-1 and J usage is TRBJ1-2; maybe TRBD1 (6 bases). Between the trimmed V and J ends, which lost 7 bases and 2 bases, there was a span of 14 bases. From germline, CDR1 is SQVTM and CDR2 ANQGSEA. The length of the CDR3 is 13 residues. CDR3: CSAGGGENYGYTF. CDR3 sequence (DNA): TGCAGCGCCGGAGGGGGGGAGAACTATGGCTACACCTTC.

This sequence joins TRBV3-1 (or the pseudogene TRBV3-2) and TRBJ2-5, with 7 bases that match TRBD1. Germline assignment: CDR1 LGHDT and CDR2 YNNKEL (reference sequence). This CDR3 spans 15 amino acids. J lost 1 base, V lost 4 bases, and 6 bases had no gene match. CDR3 region: CASSRYGQVQETQYF. In DNA, the CDR3 is TGTGCCAGCAGCCGCTACGGACAGGTCCAAGAGACCCAGTACTTC.

CDR3 in amino acids: CASSIDPGGSGYTF. The CDR3 DNA reads TGTGCCAGTAGTATAGATCCGGGGGGGTCCGGCTACACCTTC. This chain joins TRBV19 and TRBJ1-2, with TRBD1 as a possible D gene (5 bases). Germline CDR1 LNHDA, CDR2 SQIVND (reference sequence). This CDR3 has 14 residues. The V and J ends lost 0 bases and 8 bases respectively, with 13 bases between them.

The gene calls are TRBV11-2 and TRBJ1-1; D is perhaps TRBD1 (5 bases). The CDR3 covers 11 residues. Germline V gives CDR1 SGHAT, CDR2 FQNNGV. V lost 5 bases and J lost 8, with 9 bases in between. The CDR3 loop is CASSEGAEAFF. DNA for the CDR3: TGTGCCAGCAGCGAAGGGGCGGAAGCTTTCTTT.

The chain recombines TRBV6-5 with TRBJ1-2; D may be TRBD1 (5 bases). Germline CDR1 MNHEY, CDR2 SVGAGI. V dropped 6 bases and J dropped 7 bases, with 18 bases sitting between them. The CDR3 sequence is 14 residues long. CDR3 residues: CASSSRGGASGYTF. The CDR3 DNA sequence: TGTGCCAGCAGCTCCCGGGGAGGGGCTTCTGGCTACACCTTC.

V gene TRBV11-2 combines with J gene TRBJ2-7, with D possibly matching TRBD2 (7 bases). V was cut by 8 bases and J by 2 bases, with 25 bases left in between. Germline V gene sequence: CDR1 SGHAT, CDR2 FQNNGV. CDR3 length equals 17 residues. The CDR3 here is CASRSRGPLRGAYEQYF. The DNA of the CDR3 is TGTGCCAGCCGCTCGCGGGGGCCTTTGAGGGGGGCCTACGAGCAGTACTTC.

The V gene is TRBV4-2, the J gene TRBJ2-3, with D perhaps matching TRBD2 (7 bases). Looked up from germline, CDR1 is LGHNA and CDR2 is YNFKEQ. This CDR3 is built from 16 residues. Trimming cost V 4 bases and J 1 base, with 15 bases left between them. CDR3 loop: CASSRGDGGRTDTQYF. CDR3 sequence (DNA): TGTGCCAGCAGCCGGGGGGACGGGGGGCGCACAGATACGCAGTATTTT.